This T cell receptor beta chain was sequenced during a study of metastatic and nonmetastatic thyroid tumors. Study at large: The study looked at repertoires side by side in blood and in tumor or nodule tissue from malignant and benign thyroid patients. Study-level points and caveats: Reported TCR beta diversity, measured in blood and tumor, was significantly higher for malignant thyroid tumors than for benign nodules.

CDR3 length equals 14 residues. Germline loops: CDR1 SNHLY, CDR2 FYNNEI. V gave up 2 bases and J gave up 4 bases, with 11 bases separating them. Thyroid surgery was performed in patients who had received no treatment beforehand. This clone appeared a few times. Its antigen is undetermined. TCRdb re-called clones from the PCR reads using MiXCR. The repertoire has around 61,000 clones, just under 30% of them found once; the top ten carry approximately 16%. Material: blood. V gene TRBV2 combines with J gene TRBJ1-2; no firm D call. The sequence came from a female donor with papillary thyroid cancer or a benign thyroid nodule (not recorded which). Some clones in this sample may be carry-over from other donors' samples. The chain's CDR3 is CASSELQAPYGYTF. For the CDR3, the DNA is TGTGCCAGCAGTGAACTTCAGGCCCCCTATGGCTACACCTTC.